A selection of T cell receptor beta chains follows, all from one sample in a study of blood T cell repertoires in COVID-19. This table comes from immunoSEQ multiplex PCR, and its TCRdb copy is limited to in-frame clones, with some not included. The sample consists of around 700,000 clones, more than 80% of them appearing once. Sequenced material: peripheral blood. The source is a woman younger than 35 with acute or convalescent COVID-19. The CDR3 runs from the conserved cysteine through the conserved F or W. A D gene is named only where the DNA matches it firmly. For some rows the clone size is stated as once, few or many, or as a class when expanded; others skip it.

CDR3 DNA | CDR3 protein | V gene | D gene | J gene | clone size
TGTGCCAGCAGCGCCCACCCAAGAGGGCAGTCTGAAGCTTTCTTT | CASSAHPRGQSEAFF | TRBV11-2 | NA | TRBJ1-1 | NA
TGCAGCGTTGGAGACAGGGTTGAGACCCAGTACTTC | CSVGDRVETQYF | TRBV29-1 | TRBD1 | TRBJ2-5 | NA
TGTGCCAGCAGCCCCCGGGACAGTAGCACAGATACGCAGTATTTT | CASSPRDSSTDTQYF | TRBV6-6 | TRBD1 | TRBJ2-3 | NA
TGCGCCAGCAGCCCCCCCGGGACAGGGGGCCGAAAATCTGGGGCCAACGTCCTGACTTTC | CASSPPGTGGRKSGANVLTF | TRBV4-1 | TRBD1 | TRBJ2-6 | NA
TGTGCCAGCAGCCCATGGACAGGGGCTTACAATGAGCAGTTCTTC | CASSPWTGAYNEQFF | TRBV9 | TRBD1 | TRBJ2-1 | NA
TGTGCCGCGGAGGCTGGAAACACCATATATTTT | CAAEAGNTIYF | TRBV6-5 | NA | TRBJ1-3 | NA
TGTGCCAGCAGTGGAGGAGTGGGACTAGCCTCCTACGAGCAGTACTTC | CASSGGVGLASYEQYF | TRBV2 | TRBD2 | TRBJ2-7 | NA
TGCGCCAGCAGTGAGTCGAGCGGGGTGGGCTACACCTTC | CASSESSGVGYTF | TRBV10-2 | NA | TRBJ1-2 | NA
TGTGCCAGCAGGAATACAGAGAACACTGAAGCTTTCTTT | CASRNTENTEAFF | TRBV12-3/TRBV12-4 | NA | TRBJ1-1 | NA
TGTGCCAGCAGTTACTACGGGGGGCTGTACGAGCAGTACTTC | CASSYYGGLYEQYF | TRBV6-5 | NA | TRBJ2-7 | NA
TGTGCCAGCAGCTTAGCTCCGGGAGCCGGCAATTCACCCCTCCACTTT | CASSLAPGAGNSPLHF | TRBV7-9 | NA | TRBJ1-6 | NA
TGTGCCAGCAGGCGGATGGGACAGGGGATCAATTCACCCCTCCACTTT | CASRRMGQGINSPLHF | TRBV5-4 | TRBD1 | TRBJ1-6 | NA
TGTGCCAGCAGGGTACAGGGGGCCTTGACTGAAGCTTTCTTT | CASRVQGALTEAFF | TRBV6-5 | TRBD1 | TRBJ1-1 | once
TGCGCCAGCAGCTTGGGTGGATGGGGGGAGTCCACAGATACGCAGTATTTT | CASSLGGWGESTDTQYF | TRBV5-1 | NA | TRBJ2-3 | once
TGTGCCAGCAGCTTTCAGGGTGGTTACGAGCAGTACTTC | CASSFQGGYEQYF | TRBV13 | NA | TRBJ2-7 | NA
TGTGCCAGCAGTTTATCCCGGTGGCGGGGGGGAAGGGATAAGGAAAAACTGTTTTTT | CASSLSRWRGGRDKEKLFF | TRBV27 | NA | TRBJ1-4 | NA
TGTGCCAGCAGCTTAACTAGCGGGGGGCCCTACGAGCAGTACTTC | CASSLTSGGPYEQYF | TRBV7-2 | TRBD2 | TRBJ2-7 | NA
TGTGCCAGCAGCTCCACAGGAAATCAGCCCCAGCATTTT | CASSSTGNQPQHF | TRBV6-5 | NA | TRBJ1-5 | NA
TGTGCCAGCAGCTCCAGGAGGTACGGGTTTGATGGCTACACCTTC | CASSSRRYGFDGYTF | TRBV6-5 | NA | TRBJ1-2 | NA
TGTGCCAGCAGTGAAGTGGGGGGGTCCGGGGAGCTGTTTTTT | CASSEVGGSGELFF | TRBV6-1 | TRBD2 | TRBJ2-2 | NA
TGTGCCAGCAGCCAAGATTGGCGGGTACTAAGTTCCTACGAGCAGTACTTC | CASSQDWRVLSSYEQYF | TRBV4-2 | NA | TRBJ2-7 | NA
TGTGCCAGCAGTTACCCCGGGACAGGGGACACTGAAGCTTTCTTT | CASSYPGTGDTEAFF | TRBV6-5 | TRBD1 | TRBJ1-1 | NA
TGTGCCAGCAGCGTAGGGCCAACAACTAATGAAAAACTGTTTTTT | CASSVGPTTNEKLFF | TRBV9 | NA | TRBJ1-4 | NA
TGTGCCACCAGCAGAGATAGAGGGCGAGGTGGCTACACCTTC | CATSRDRGRGGYTF | TRBV15 | NA | TRBJ1-2 | once